The 28 T cell receptor beta chains in this list originate from one sample, sequenced in a study of shared clonotypes between healthy human individuals. Profiled with immunoSEQ multiplex PCR; TCRdb holds only in-frame clones, not every one. The sample comprises about 2.3 million clones, just under 95% of which are singletons, and around 0.4% rests with the top ten. Input material: naive CD4+ T cells from PBMCs. The subset: CD45RA+ positively selected. All receptors derive from a man aged 18-30 years in good health. Some clones in this sample may be carry-over from other donors' samples.

In this sample, this clone turned up once. The chain uses TRBV9 and TRBJ2-2; D is unclear. The CDR3 runs 21 residues. Looked up from germline, CDR1 is SGDLS and CDR2 is YYNGEE. Trimming left V 1 base short and J 5 bases short, with 30 bases between. The CDR3 region is CASSVRTGPHVLTDGTGELFF. In DNA, the CDR3 is TGTGCCAGCAGCGTACGCACCGGGCCTCATGTTCTAACCGATGGTACCGGGGAGCTGTTTTTT.

This clone was counted once. This CDR3 is CASSQGVTGELFF. In DNA, the CDR3 is TGTGCCAGCAGTCAAGGGGTCACCGGGGAGCTGTTTTTT. This chain uses TRBV2 with TRBJ2-2; D is possibly TRBD1 (5 bases). The CDR3 loop spans 13 amino acids. V was shortened by 5 bases and J by 4 bases, with 8 bases between the two germline ends. The germline CDR1 and CDR2 sequences are SNHLY and FYNNEI.

This clone was counted a single time. Here the CDR3 DNA reads TGTGCCAGCAGCGGGGGCGGGAGCCAATCCTACGAGCAGTACTTC. Protein: CASSGGGSQSYEQYF. The chain is built from TRBV7-2 and TRBJ2-7, with TRBD2 as a possible D gene (7 bases). The V gene lost 5 bases and the J gene lost 1 base, with 15 bases spanning the gap. Germline CDR1 is SGHTA and CDR2 is FQGNSA. The CDR3 has 15 amino acids.

The rearrangement joins TRBV5-4 to TRBJ2-7, with D perhaps TRBD1 (5 bases). V lost 0 bases, J lost 1 base, and 11 bases lay in between. The germline gives CDR1 SGHNT, CDR2 YYREEE (reference sequence). The CDR3 covers 15 residues. CDR3 amino acids: CASSLDQGLSYEQYF. Here the CDR3 DNA reads TGTGCCAGCAGCTTGGACCAGGGTTTGTCCTACGAGCAGTACTTC. Supplemented by reference TRBV5-4 and TRBJ2-7, the full variable domain reads ETGVTQSPTHLIKTRGQQVTLRCSSQSGHNTVSWYQQALGQGPQFIFQYYREEENGRGNFPPRFSGLQFPNYSSELNVNALELDDSALYLCASSLDQGLSYEQYFGPGTRLTVT.

The chain employs TRBV30 and TRBJ2-7; no clear D. Looked up from germline, CDR1 is GTSNPN and CDR2 is SVGIG (reference sequence). This CDR3 is 11 amino acids long. The germline V and J ends were trimmed by 2 bases and 7 bases, with 9 bases remaining between them. CDR3 nucleotide sequence: TGTGCCTGGAGTCCCTTGAGAGAGCAGTACTTC. Its protein product is CAWSPLREQYF.

The chain recombines TRBV7-9 with TRBJ2-4; 8 bases agree with TRBD2. CDR3 length equals 15 residues. Germline assignment: CDR1 SEHNR and CDR2 FQNEAQ (reference sequence). With V trimmed by 8 bases and J by 6 bases, 12 bases remained unmatched. The CDR3, as DNA: TGTGCCAGCGGGATCGGCGGGAGGTTAGGAAACATTCAGTACTTC. It yields the protein CASGIGGRLGNIQYF.

This clone is a singleton in its sample. In nucleotides, the CDR3 is TGCGCCAGCACCGCCGGGACAGGGAAGAATAGCAATCAGCCCCAGCATTTT. Translated: CASTAGTGKNSNQPQHF. The V and J genes are TRBV10-2 and TRBJ1-5; 9 bases match TRBD1. Unmatched junction bases numbered 10, after V lost 7 bases and J lost 0 bases. Germline V CDR1 and CDR2: WSHSY, SAAADI. This CDR3 is 17 amino acids long.

The chain is built from TRBV29-1 and TRBJ2-1, with TRBD1 identical over 10 bases. J gave up 8 bases and V 0 bases, and 10 bases lay outside the gene matches. The CDR3 is 16 residues long. CDR1 SQVTM and CDR2 ANQGSEA come from the germline V gene. CDR3 DNA sequence: TGCAGCGTTGAAGATATTGGGGACAGGGGCGCCCATGAGCAGTTCTTC. Amino acids: CSVEDIGDRGAHEQFF.

Here the CDR3 reads CASSPGPSGANVLTF. DNA for the CDR3: TGTGCCAGCTCACCAGGGCCCTCTGGGGCCAACGTCCTGACTTTC. The chain joins TRBV18 to TRBJ2-6; D remains ambiguous. Trimming removed 2 bases from V and 0 bases from J, with 5 bases in between. The CDR3 extends over 15 amino acids. Germline V gives CDR1 KGHSH, CDR2 LQKENI.

The genes are TRBV19 and TRBJ2-7, with D perhaps matching TRBD1 or TRBD2 (5 bases each). Germline V CDR1 and CDR2: LNHDA, SQIVND (reference sequence). Trimming left V 5 bases short and J 0 bases short, with 23 bases between. This CDR3 region has 18 residues. The CDR3 loop reads CASSPHLSAGTVSYEQYF. CDR3 coding DNA: TGTGCCAGTAGTCCACACCTCTCCGCCGGGACGGTCTCCTACGAGCAGTACTTC.

A note on this clone: Other DNA sequences of this sample code for an identical CDR3. J is TRBJ1-1 and V is TRBV29-1; unclear D gene. The CDR3 sequence is 13 residues long. CDR1 and CDR2 from the germline V gene are SQVTM and ANQGSEA. The V end was cut by 4 bases, the J end by 0 bases, with 9 bases between. This CDR3 reads CSVAGQMNTEAFF. CDR3 nucleotide sequence: TGCAGCGTTGCGGGTCAAATGAACACTGAAGCTTTCTTT.

V usage is TRBV9 and J usage is TRBJ2-1, with a tentative D call TRBD2 (5 bases). The CDR3 length is 15 residues. Germline CDR1 SGDLS, CDR2 YYNGEE. Between the trimmed V and J ends, which lost 3 bases and 9 bases, there was a span of 19 bases. The CDR3 region has the DNA TGTGCCAGCAGCGGAGGACTGTGGTCTGAGGGTGAGCAGTTCTTC. Translation: CASSGGLWSEGEQFF. Complete variable domain (other parts from reference TRBV9 and TRBJ2-1): DSGVTQTPKHLITATGQRVTLRCSPRSGDLSVYWYQQSLDQGLQFLIQYYNGEERAKGNILERFSAQQFPDLHSELNLSSLELGDSALYFCASSGGLWSEGEQFFGPGTRLTVL.

As for this clone: Other DNA variants within this sample encode the same CDR3. The J gene is TRBJ1-5, the V gene TRBV9; the D gene is possibly TRBD1 (5 bases). V was trimmed by 5 bases and J by 1 base, leaving 7 bases between them. Germline CDR1 reads SGDLS; CDR2 reads YYNGEE. The CDR3 covers 13 residues. The DNA for the CDR3 is TGTGCCAGCAGTCGGGACAGCAATCAGCCCCAGCATTTT. This translates into CASSRDSNQPQHF.

The chain is built from TRBV5-1 and TRBJ2-7; D not certain. The germline V gene has CDR1 SGHRS and CDR2 YFSETQ. This CDR3 is built from 14 residues. The V end was cut by 4 bases, the J end by 6 bases, with 17 bases between. As DNA, the CDR3 is TGCGCCAGCAGCCCCCTGCCCCAGGAACCCGAGCAGTACTTC. Translating it yields CASSPLPQEPEQYF.

The chain joins TRBV14 to TRBJ2-1, with TRBD2 as a possible D gene (6 bases). CDR3 length: 16 amino acids. Germline loops: CDR1 SGHDN, CDR2 FVKESK. Trimming removed 4 bases at V and 1 base at J, with 14 bases between. The DNA of the CDR3 is TGTGCCAGCAGCCGGGGAGCGGGCCCGTCCTACAATGAGCAGTTCTTC. Translating it yields CASSRGAGPSYNEQFF.

About this clone: Other DNA sequences in this specimen translate into the identical CDR3. The CDR3 protein is CASSQQGGTNEKLFF. In DNA form, the CDR3 reads TGCGCCAGCAGCCAACAGGGGGGCACTAATGAAAAACTGTTTTTT. This chain joins TRBV4-1 and TRBJ1-4, with 7 bases identical to TRBD1. This CDR3 is 15 amino acids long. Germline V gene data show CDR1 as MGHRA and CDR2 as YSYEKL. Trimming at V came to 2 bases and at J to 2 bases, leaving 2 bases not matched to a gene.

The gene calls are TRBV28 and TRBJ2-7, with 8 bases matching TRBD2. The CDR3 sequence is 15 residues long. J gave up 2 bases and V 4 bases, and 7 bases lay outside the gene matches. Germline CDR1 reads MDHEN; CDR2 reads SYDVKM. Here the CDR3 reads CASSSPWTSTYEQYF. The CDR3 nucleotides are TGTGCCAGCAGTTCACCCTGGACTAGCACCTACGAGCAGTACTTC.

The chain is built from TRBV5-1 and TRBJ2-1, with a possible D match to TRBD2 (5 bases). V dropped 4 bases and J dropped 5 bases, with 13 bases sitting between them. The CDR3 extends over 14 amino acids. Germline CDR1 is SGHRS and CDR2 is YFSETQ. The CDR3 coding sequence is TGCGCCAGCAGCGGCCCGGTACTAGACAATGAGCAGTTCTTC. Translated, it gives CASSGPVLDNEQFF.

This clone was seen only once. The V gene is TRBV5-1, the J gene TRBJ2-3; possible D gene TRBD2, 6 bases. CDR3 length equals 17 residues. Germline values: CDR1 SGHRS, CDR2 YFSETQ. V lost 4 bases to trimming and J lost 4 bases, with 22 bases between them. CDR3 DNA: TGCGCCAGCAGCCGGGACTCCAGGGCTAGGGTGGCAGATACGCAGTATTTT. It yields the protein CASSRDSRARVADTQYF.

This chain uses TRBV5-4 with TRBJ1-2; no definite D call. Trimming removed 10 bases from V and 8 bases from J, with 15 bases in between. This CDR3 is built from 11 residues. CDR1 SGHNT and CDR2 YYREEE come from the germline V gene (reference sequence). The CDR3 nucleotides read TGTGCCCTCGGAGGGCAGTACGGCTACACCTTC. This codes for CALGGQYGYTF.

This clone was observed once. This chain links TRBV6-1 with TRBJ1-5, with D possibly matching TRBD1 (6 bases). Germline CDR1 and CDR2: MNHNS and SASEGT. Trimming cost V 6 bases and J 1 base, with 10 bases left between them. This CDR3 comprises 14 residues. The CDR3 DNA reads TGTGCCAGCAGGGCTGACAGGAGCAATCAGCCCCAGCATTTT. Its translation is CASRADRSNQPQHF.

The J gene is TRBJ1-1, the V gene TRBV28, with 8 bases lining up with TRBD1. Losses at the gene ends were 6 bases for V and 7 bases for J; bases not matched to a gene: 13. Germline CDR1 MDHEN, CDR2 SYDVKM. There are 15 residues in the CDR3. The CDR3 coding sequence is TGTGCCAGCAGAGGCCCGTCAGGGGGCGCCGGTGAAGCTTTCTTT. Its translation is CASRGPSGGAGEAFF.

This clone was recorded only once. The CDR3, as DNA: TGTGCCAGCAGCTTAGTAGTAGGGGGTGATGGCTACACCTTC. Protein sequence: CASSLVVGGDGYTF. The chain employs TRBV11-2 and TRBJ1-2, with a tentative D call TRBD1 (6 bases). CDR1 is SGHAT, CDR2 FQNNGV, per germline. This CDR3 has 14 amino acids. Trimming removed 1 base at V and 6 bases at J, with 12 bases between.

This CDR3 reads CASSSRVTDTQYF. The CDR3 DNA reads as TGTGCCAGCAGCTCTCGGGTGACAGATACGCAGTATTTT. V is TRBV9 and J is TRBJ2-3; D not certain. This CDR3 spans 13 amino acids. Germline CDR1 SGDLS, CDR2 YYNGEE. V shed 4 bases and J shed 3 bases, with 9 bases lying between them.

This clone appeared a single time. V gene TRBV7-3 combines with J gene TRBJ2-5, with D possibly being TRBD1 (6 bases). The germline CDR1 and CDR2 sequences are SGHTA and FQGTGA. CDR3 size: 15 residues. Deletions cut 3 bases from V and 0 bases from J, with 11 bases between. The CDR3 sequence is CASSLGAEYQETQYF. In DNA, the CDR3 is TGTGCCAGCAGCTTGGGGGCTGAATACCAAGAGACCCAGTACTTC.

Of note for this clone: The same CDR3 can be traced to other DNA sequences in this sample. V is TRBV7-9 and J is TRBJ2-3; 7 bases agree with TRBD2. CDR3 length: 16 residues. Germline assignment: CDR1 SEHNR and CDR2 FQNEAQ (reference sequence). V dropped 1 base and J dropped 0; count of bases not matched to a gene: 4. CDR3: CASSLVSGSSTDTQYF. CDR3 nucleotides: TGTGCCAGCAGCTTAGTTAGCGGGTCTAGCACAGATACGCAGTATTTT.

V and J are TRBV28 and TRBJ1-1; the D gene is possibly TRBD1 (5 bases). Per the germline V gene, CDR1 is MDHEN and CDR2 is SYDVKM. The CDR3 has 15 amino acids. The V gene lost 6 bases and the J gene lost 6 bases, with 20 bases spanning the gap. The CDR3 spells CASRDQGVSFAEAFF. Written as DNA, the CDR3 is TGTGCCAGCAGAGACCAGGGAGTTAGTTTCGCTGAAGCTTTCTTT.

In its sample, this clone was seen a few times. This specimen includes other DNA sequences encoding the same CDR3. The gene calls are TRBV5-1 and TRBJ1-1, with D possibly matching TRBD1 (6 bases). The CDR3 contains 13 residues. Per germline, CDR1 SGHRS and CDR2 YFSETQ. Trimming stripped 2 bases from V and 2 bases from J, with 7 bases between. The CDR3 coding sequence is TGCGCCAGCAGCTTAGGGGGTAACACTGAAGCTTTCTTT. This codes for CASSLGGNTEAFF.